These 19 T cell receptor beta chains came from one sample sequenced in a study of T-cell reconstitution after alpha-beta-depleted transplantation in children. Preparation of the TCRbeta library involved a method that used unique molecular identifiers. TCRdb ran MiXCR on the PCR reads and lists one entry per CDR3 protein. The data show around 300,000 distinct CDR3 sequences, 23% seen once. The starting material was PBMCs, mostly from graft donor cells, obtained 180 days after TCRalphabeta/CD19-depleted stem cell transplant. The receptors come from a male patient younger than 18 who had a stem cell transplant for acute lymphoblastic leukemia, so the T cells may come from the graft donor.

The chain combines TRBV12-3 or TRBV12-4 with TRBJ2-2; no definite D call. CDR3 length: 13 amino acids. Trimming took off 3 bases at V and 6 bases at J, with 8 bases between the two ends. This chain's CDR3 is CASSFGGPGELFF. CDR3 in DNA: TGTGCCAGCAGTTTTGGTGGCCCCGGGGAGCTGTTTTTT.

This clonotype came up once. This chain joins TRBV6-7 and TRBJ2-1; D unresolved. TRBV6-7 is an open reading frame, and its role is uncertain. The CDR3 totals 18 residues. The CDR3 region is CTCSFAKVTYRLDNEQFF. The CDR3, as DNA: TGTACCTGCAGTTTTGCCAAAGTAACGTACCGCCTTGACAATGAGCAGTTCTTC.

This sequence joins TRBV3-1 and TRBJ1-1, with 8 bases identical to TRBD1. CDR1 is LGHDT, CDR2 YNNKEL, per germline (reference sequence). Trimming removed 4 bases from V and 3 bases from J; junction bases left unmatched: 7. There are 15 residues in the CDR3. Here the CDR3 DNA reads TGTGCCAGCAGCCCAGTTGGCAGGGGGCACACTGAAGCTTTCTTT. Protein: CASSPVGRGHTEAFF.

The chain carries TRBV29-1 and TRBJ2-3; 7 nucleotides align to TRBD2. Germline V lookup: CDR1 SQVTM, CDR2 ANQGSEA. The CDR3 loop spans 15 amino acids. The V and J ends lost 4 bases and 5 bases, in that order; junction bases with no gene match: 12. CDR3 nucleotide sequence: TGCAGCGTTGCTCTTCGAGGGAGGGCGAAAGATACGCAGTATTTT. This codes for CSVALRGRAKDTQYF.

The gene calls are TRBV20-1 and TRBJ2-7; no clear D. The CDR3 consists of 13 residues. The germline V gene encodes CDR1 DFQATT and CDR2 SNEGSKA (reference sequence). V dropped 2 bases and J dropped 0 bases, with 8 bases sitting between them. CDR3 loop: CSARRNRSYEQYF. In nucleotides, the CDR3 is TGCAGTGCTAGACGAAACCGCTCCTACGAGCAGTACTTC.

This clonotype was detected ten times or more. The chain joins TRBV27 to TRBJ2-7; 9 bases are shared with TRBD1. CDR1 is MNHEY, CDR2 SMNVEV, per germline (reference sequence). The CDR3 extends over 13 amino acids. The V segment lost 4 bases and the J segment 3 bases; nucleotides outside the gene matches: 1. CDR3 nucleotide sequence: TGTGCCAGCAGTTGGGGACAGGGCTACGAGCAGTACTTC. Translated, it gives CASSWGQGYEQYF.

This rearrangement joins TRBV27 to TRBJ1-2; D remains ambiguous. V was shortened by 3 bases and J by 0 bases, with 8 bases between the two germline ends. This CDR3 spans 14 amino acids. Per the germline V gene, CDR1 is MNHEY and CDR2 is SMNVEV (reference sequence). CDR3 coding DNA: TGTGCCAGCAGTTTCGGTTTTGCTAACTATGGCTACACCTTC. It translates to CASSFGFANYGYTF.

The gene calls are TRBV27 and TRBJ2-1; TRBD2 aligns across 8 bases. Germline CDR1 and CDR2: MNHEY and SMNVEV (reference sequence). V lost 0 bases to trimming and J lost 1 base; unmatched junction nucleotides: 2. CDR3 length equals 16 residues. CDR3 amino acids: CASSLSSGESYNEQFF. CDR3 in DNA: TGTGCCAGCAGTTTATCTAGCGGGGAGTCCTACAATGAGCAGTTCTTC.

The chain has TRBV5-4 and TRBJ1-1; D is uncertain. Germline CDR1 SGHNT, CDR2 YYREEE (reference sequence). The CDR3 extends over 14 amino acids. The ends were cut back, 4 bases at V and 6 bases at J, with 16 bases in the middle. In DNA, the CDR3 is TGTGCCAGCAGCCTTAGCGGGCTTCCGGCTGAAGCTTTCTTT. Translated: CASSLSGLPAEAFF.

This clonotype has a handful of counts. The chain combines TRBV24-1 with TRBJ2-7; TRBD1 matches at 7 bases. The CDR3 is 14 amino acids. J was trimmed by 2 bases and V by 9 bases; bases with no gene match: 9. From germline, CDR1 is KGHDR and CDR2 SFDVKD. CDR3: CATLTGTATYEQYF. The CDR3 DNA sequence: TGTGCCACCCTAACCGGGACAGCCACCTACGAGCAGTACTTC.

This clonotype has at least ten counts. The chain combines TRBV3-1 with TRBJ2-2, with a tentative D call TRBD2 (5 bases). The CDR3 has 20 residues. The V and J ends lost 4 bases and 4 bases respectively, with 28 bases between them. CDR1 and CDR2 from the germline V gene are LGHDT and YNNKEL (reference sequence). CDR3 sequence: CASSPTPLVARERVTGELFF. The CDR3 bases are TGTGCCAGCAGCCCCACACCTCTAGTCGCAAGGGAGAGGGTCACCGGGGAGCTGTTTTTT.

The CDR3 coding sequence is TGTGCCAGCACTAGACCGGCGGGCTACGAGCAGTACTTC. Translating gives CASTRPAGYEQYF. This chain connects TRBV5-6 to TRBJ2-7, with a possible D match to TRBD2 (5 bases). Germline V gene lookup returns CDR1 SGHDT and CDR2 YYEEEE. The CDR3 loop spans 13 amino acids. Trimming removed 6 bases at V and 3 bases at J, with 13 bases between.

This clonotype was seen a few times. The chain is built from TRBV2 and TRBJ2-3; D gene unclear. CDR3 length: 12 residues. Germline CDR1 reads SNHLY; CDR2 reads FYNNEI. Trimming took 6 bases from V and 4 from J, leaving 8 bases between them. The CDR3 sequence: CASRPSSDTQYF. The CDR3 region has the DNA TGTGCCAGCAGACCGTCCTCAGATACGCAGTATTTT.

The V call is TRBV6-1, the J call TRBJ2-7; 11 bases align to TRBD1. The CDR3 has 15 amino acids. CDR1 and CDR2 (germline): MNHNS, SASEGT. Losses at the gene ends were 5 bases for V and 3 bases for J; bases not matched to a gene: 6. CDR3 amino acids: CASSRGGTGGYEQYF. The CDR3 nucleotides read TGTGCCAGCAGTCGGGGAGGGACAGGGGGCTACGAGCAGTACTTC.

The V call is TRBV20-1, the J call TRBJ2-7, with D maybe TRBD1 (6 bases). Germline CDR1 DFQATT, CDR2 SNEGSKA (reference sequence). The V end lost 2 bases, the J end lost 3 bases, and 11 bases lay between the germline ends. This CDR3 region has 13 residues. The CDR3 nucleotides read TGCAGTGCTAGATCGACAGGCGACTACGAGCAGTACTTC. Its translation: CSARSTGDYEQYF.

Only a few counts were recorded for this clonotype. This rearrangement joins TRBV25-1 to TRBJ1-2, with TRBD1 identical over 8 bases. Per the germline V gene, CDR1 is MGHDK and CDR2 is SYGVNS. The J segment lost 0 bases and the V segment lost 1 base, leaving 10 bases of the junction unmatched. There are 18 residues in the CDR3. In DNA form, the CDR3 reads TGTGCCAGCAGTGAATGGGACAGGTCCTTTACATCTAACTATGGCTACACCTTC. Translated: CASSEWDRSFTSNYGYTF.

This chain connects TRBV19 to TRBJ1-1, with D tentatively TRBD1 (6 bases). CDR3 length: 16 amino acids. From germline, CDR1 is LNHDA and CDR2 SQIVND (reference sequence). Trimming took off 7 bases at V and 0 bases at J, with 18 bases between the two ends. CDR3 DNA sequence: TGTGCCAGTAATCCGGAAACGACAGGCATGAACACTGAAGCTTTCTTT. Translation gives CASNPETTGMNTEAFF. Full variable domain (remainder filled in from reference TRBV19 and TRBJ1-1): DGGITQSPKYLFRKEGQNVTLSCEQNLNHDAMYWYRQDPGQGLRLIYYSQIVNDFQKGDIAEGYSVSREKKESFPLTVTSAQKNPTAFYLCASNPETTGMNTEAFFGQGTRLTVV.

The rearrangement links TRBV6-1 to TRBJ1-1; D is perhaps TRBD1 (5 bases). Germline-derived CDR1 and CDR2 are MNHNS and SASEGT. This CDR3 is 14 amino acids long. Between the trimmed V and J ends, which lost 5 bases and 1 base, there was a span of 11 bases. The CDR3 sequence: CASSRDSPNTEAFF. The CDR3 DNA follows: TGTGCCAGCAGTCGCGACAGCCCGAACACTGAAGCTTTCTTT.

CDR3 loop: CASSSTSTSLPYNEQFF. The CDR3 DNA sequence: TGTGCCAGCAGTTCGACTAGCACTTCCCTTCCCTACAATGAGCAGTTCTTC. This sequence joins TRBV5-6 and TRBJ2-1; 7 bases agree with TRBD2. Per the germline V gene, CDR1 is SGHDT and CDR2 is YYEEEE. Unmatched junction bases numbered 13, after V lost 5 bases and J lost 2 bases. The CDR3 has 17 amino acids.